This entry features one TCR beta chain sequence. The antigen is undetermined. The germline gives CDR1 LGHNA, CDR2 YSLEER. Trimming shortened V by 1 base and J by 3 bases, and 13 bases separated the two germline ends. This CDR3 is built from 15 residues. The data belong to a study of blood T cells in healthy people across ages. Study-level information: The capture of about one barcoded beta molecule per two T cells was achieved by template switching. Study observations and caveats: Per million T cells, TCR beta diversity dropped about linearly as age rose.

Alongside a J-beta primer mix, a sample-barcoded 5' primer served in a second PCR lasting about 6 to 12 cycles. A template-switch adaptor that had 12 random nucleotides put a tag on each cDNA molecule. TCRdb reprocessed the 5' RACE reads via MiXCR and lists one record per CDR3 protein. This table holds roughly 1,800,000 distinct CDR3 sequences, around half found once. V gene TRBV4-3 combines with J gene TRBJ2-7, with D possibly matching TRBD1 (5 bases). This clonotype originated in a middle-aged woman in good health. Source material: blood. The CDR3 DNA reads TGCGCCAGCAGCCAAGTTAGGGGCCTCGGCTACGAGCAGTACTTC. It codes for CASSQVRGLGYEQYF.